The clone carrying this T cell receptor (beta chain) was detected ten times or more. What it binds is not known. The CDR3 totals 13 residues. Trimming took 5 bases from V and 0 from J, leaving 11 bases between them. Germline V lookup: CDR1 GTSNPN, CDR2 SVGIG (reference sequence). The sample comes from a study of T cells in Graves' hyperthyroidism and ophthalmopathy. Findings and limits, study-wide: Blood also held most thyroid clonotypes expanded beyond 0.001.

A lack of ophthalmopathy progression within 18 months defined stable Graves' hyperthyroidism. Those patients with uncontrolled infection, other autoimmune disease, pregnancy or lactation were excluded. Authors of the study amplified TCR beta CDR3 regions from RNA transcripts. Primed by the HTBI set, a first-round RT-PCR was run on the TCR CDR3. A single record per CDR3 protein comes from TCRdb applying MiXCR to the multiplex PCR reads. This sample has 540,000 or so distinct CDR3 sequences, with around a sixth found just once. The clonotype originates from a woman aged 30 to 39 with Graves' hyperthyroidism. J is TRBJ2-7 and V is TRBV30; D ambiguous. The sequenced material came from blood. This CDR3 reads CAWEHQSSYEQYF. DNA for the CDR3: TGTGCCTGGGAACATCAGAGCTCCTACGAGCAGTACTTC.